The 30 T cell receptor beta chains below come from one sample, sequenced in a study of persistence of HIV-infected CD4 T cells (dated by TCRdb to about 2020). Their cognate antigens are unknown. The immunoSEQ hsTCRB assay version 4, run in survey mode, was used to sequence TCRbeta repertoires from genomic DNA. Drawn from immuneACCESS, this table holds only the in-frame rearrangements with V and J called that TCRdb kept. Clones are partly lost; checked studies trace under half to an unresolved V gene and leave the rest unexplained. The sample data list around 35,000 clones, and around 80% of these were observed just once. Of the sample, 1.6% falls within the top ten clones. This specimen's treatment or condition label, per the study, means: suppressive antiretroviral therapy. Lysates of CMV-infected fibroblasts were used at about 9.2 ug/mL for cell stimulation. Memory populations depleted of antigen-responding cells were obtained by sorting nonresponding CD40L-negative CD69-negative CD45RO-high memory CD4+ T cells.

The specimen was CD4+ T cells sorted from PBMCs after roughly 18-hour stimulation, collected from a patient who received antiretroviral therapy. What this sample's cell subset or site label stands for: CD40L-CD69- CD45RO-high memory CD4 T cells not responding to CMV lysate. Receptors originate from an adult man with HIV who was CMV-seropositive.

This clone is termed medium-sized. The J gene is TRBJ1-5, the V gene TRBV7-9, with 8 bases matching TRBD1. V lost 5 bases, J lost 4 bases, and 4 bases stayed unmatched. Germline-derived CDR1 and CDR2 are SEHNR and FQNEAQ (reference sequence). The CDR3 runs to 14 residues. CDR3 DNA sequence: TGTGCCAGCAGCAAGGGACAGGCGAATCAGCCCCAGCATTTT. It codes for CASSKGQANQPQHF.

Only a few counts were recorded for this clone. As DNA, the CDR3 is TGTGCCAGCAGTGAAGAGCTTCGCAATCAGCCCCAGCATTTT. It codes for CASSEELRNQPQHF. The V and J genes are TRBV6-1 and TRBJ1-5; D gene unclear. CDR1 MNHNS and CDR2 SASEGT come from the germline V gene. Trimming cost V 1 base and J 2 bases, with 6 bases left between them. CDR3 length equals 14 residues.

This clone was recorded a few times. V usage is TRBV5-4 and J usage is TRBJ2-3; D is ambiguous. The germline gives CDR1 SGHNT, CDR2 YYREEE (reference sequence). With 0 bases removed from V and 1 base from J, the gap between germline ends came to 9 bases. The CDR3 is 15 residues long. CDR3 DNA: TGTGCCAGCAGCTTGGCCCGCCAGGGCACAGATACGCAGTATTTT. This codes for CASSLARQGTDTQYF.

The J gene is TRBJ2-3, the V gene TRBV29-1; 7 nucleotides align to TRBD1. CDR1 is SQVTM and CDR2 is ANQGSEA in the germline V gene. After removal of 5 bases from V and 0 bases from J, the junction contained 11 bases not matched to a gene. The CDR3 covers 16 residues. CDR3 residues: CSVRGGQITSTDTQYF. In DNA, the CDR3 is TGCAGCGTTCGAGGGGGACAGATAACTAGCACAGATACGCAGTATTTT.

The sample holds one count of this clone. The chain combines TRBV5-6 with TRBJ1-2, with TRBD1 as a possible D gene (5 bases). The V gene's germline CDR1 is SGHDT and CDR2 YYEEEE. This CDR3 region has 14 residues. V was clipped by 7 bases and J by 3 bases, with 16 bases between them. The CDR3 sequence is CASVLGALDYGYTF. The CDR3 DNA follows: TGTGCCAGCGTGTTAGGGGCCCTCGACTATGGCTACACCTTC.

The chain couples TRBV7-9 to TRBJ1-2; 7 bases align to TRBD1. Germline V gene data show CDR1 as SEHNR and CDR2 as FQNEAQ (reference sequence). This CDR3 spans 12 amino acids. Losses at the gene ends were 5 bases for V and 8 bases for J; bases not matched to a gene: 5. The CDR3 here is CASSRDREGYTF. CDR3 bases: TGTGCCAGCAGCCGAGACAGGGAAGGCTACACCTTC.

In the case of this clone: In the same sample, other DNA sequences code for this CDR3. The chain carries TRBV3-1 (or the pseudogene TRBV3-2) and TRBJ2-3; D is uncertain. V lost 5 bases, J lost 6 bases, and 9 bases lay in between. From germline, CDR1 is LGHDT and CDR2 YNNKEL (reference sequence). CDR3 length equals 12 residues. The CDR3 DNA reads TGTGCCAGCAGCTCCGTGGGGGATACGCAGTATTTT. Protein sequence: CASSSVGDTQYF.

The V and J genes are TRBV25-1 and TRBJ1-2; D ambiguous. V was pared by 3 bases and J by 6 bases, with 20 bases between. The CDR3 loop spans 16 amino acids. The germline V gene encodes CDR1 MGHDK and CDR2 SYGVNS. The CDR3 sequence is CASSDYLSSQLDGYTF. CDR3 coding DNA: TGTGCCAGCAGTGATTATCTCTCGTCCCAACTGGATGGCTACACCTTC.

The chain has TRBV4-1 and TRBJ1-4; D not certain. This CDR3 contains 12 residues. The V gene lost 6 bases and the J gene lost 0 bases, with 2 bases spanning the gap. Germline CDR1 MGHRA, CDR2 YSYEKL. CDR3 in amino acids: CASSSTNEKLFF. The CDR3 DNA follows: TGCGCCAGCAGTTCAACTAATGAAAAACTGTTTTTT.

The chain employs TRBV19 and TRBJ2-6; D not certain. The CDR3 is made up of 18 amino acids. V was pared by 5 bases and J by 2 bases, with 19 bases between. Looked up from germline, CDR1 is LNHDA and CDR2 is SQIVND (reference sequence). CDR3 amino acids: CASSENGLSAPGANVLTF. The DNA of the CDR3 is TGTGCCAGTAGTGAGAATGGGTTGAGCGCACCTGGGGCCAACGTCCTGACTTTC.

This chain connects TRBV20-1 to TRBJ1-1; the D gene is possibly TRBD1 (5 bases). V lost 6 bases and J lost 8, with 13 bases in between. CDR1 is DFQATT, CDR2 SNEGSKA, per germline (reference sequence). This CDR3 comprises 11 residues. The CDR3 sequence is CSADGHKEAFF. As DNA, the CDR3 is TGCAGTGCGGATGGACACAAAGAAGCTTTCTTT.

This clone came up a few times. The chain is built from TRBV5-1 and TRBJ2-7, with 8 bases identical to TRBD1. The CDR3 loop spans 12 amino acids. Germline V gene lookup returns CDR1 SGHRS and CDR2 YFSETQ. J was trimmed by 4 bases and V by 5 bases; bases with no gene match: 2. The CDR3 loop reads CASRRQGYEQYF. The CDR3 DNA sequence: TGCGCCAGCAGAAGACAGGGGTACGAGCAGTACTTC.

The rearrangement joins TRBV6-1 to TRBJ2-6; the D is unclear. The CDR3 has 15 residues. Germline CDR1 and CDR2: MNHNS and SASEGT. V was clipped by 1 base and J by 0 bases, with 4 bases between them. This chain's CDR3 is CASSEGGSGANVLTF. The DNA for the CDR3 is TGTGCCAGCAGTGAAGGAGGCTCTGGGGCCAACGTCCTGACTTTC.

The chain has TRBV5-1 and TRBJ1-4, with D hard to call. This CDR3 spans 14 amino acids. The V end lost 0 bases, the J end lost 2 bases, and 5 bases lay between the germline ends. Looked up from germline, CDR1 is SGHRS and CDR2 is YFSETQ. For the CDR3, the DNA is TGCGCCAGCAGCTTGGGAGGGACTAATGAAAAACTGTTTTTT. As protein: CASSLGGTNEKLFF.

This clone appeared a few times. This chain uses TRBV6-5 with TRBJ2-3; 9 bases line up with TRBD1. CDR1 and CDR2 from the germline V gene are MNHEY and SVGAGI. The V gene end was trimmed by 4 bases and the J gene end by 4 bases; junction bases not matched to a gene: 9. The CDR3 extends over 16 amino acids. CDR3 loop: CASSSHRGRRADTQYF. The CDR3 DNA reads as TGTGCCAGCAGTTCCCACAGGGGGCGCAGGGCAGATACGCAGTATTTT.

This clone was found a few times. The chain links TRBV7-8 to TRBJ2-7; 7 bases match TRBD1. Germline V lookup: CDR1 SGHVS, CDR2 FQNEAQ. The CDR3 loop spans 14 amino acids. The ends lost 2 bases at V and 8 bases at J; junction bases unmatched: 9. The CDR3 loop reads CASSLTGQRQKQYF. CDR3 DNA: TGTGCCAGCAGCTTAACGGGACAGCGTCAGAAGCAGTACTTC.

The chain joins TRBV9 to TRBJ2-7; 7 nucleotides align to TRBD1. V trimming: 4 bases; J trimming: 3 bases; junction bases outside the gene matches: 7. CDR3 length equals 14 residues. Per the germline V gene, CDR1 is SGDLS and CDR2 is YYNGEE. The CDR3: CASSPGDSFYEQYF. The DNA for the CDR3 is TGTGCCAGCAGCCCTGGGGACAGCTTCTACGAGCAGTACTTC.

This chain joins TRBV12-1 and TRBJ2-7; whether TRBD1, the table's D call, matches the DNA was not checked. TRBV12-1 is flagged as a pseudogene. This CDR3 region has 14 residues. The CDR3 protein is CARGDRKSSYEQYF. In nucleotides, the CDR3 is TGTGCCCGGGGTGACAGGAAAAGCTCCTACGAGCAGTACTTC.

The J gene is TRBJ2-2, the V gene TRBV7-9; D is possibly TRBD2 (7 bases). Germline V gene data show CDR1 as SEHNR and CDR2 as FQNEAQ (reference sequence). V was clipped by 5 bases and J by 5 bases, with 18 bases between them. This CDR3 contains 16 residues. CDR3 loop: CASSGGAGFWTGELFF. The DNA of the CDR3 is TGTGCCAGCAGCGGGGGGGCAGGGTTCTGGACCGGGGAGCTGTTTTTT.

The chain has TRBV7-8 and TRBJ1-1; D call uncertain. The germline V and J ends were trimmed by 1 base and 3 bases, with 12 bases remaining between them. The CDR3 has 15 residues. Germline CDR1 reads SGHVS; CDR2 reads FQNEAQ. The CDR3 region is CASSLVPMADTEAFF. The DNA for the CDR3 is TGTGCCAGCAGCTTAGTCCCGATGGCGGACACTGAAGCTTTCTTT.

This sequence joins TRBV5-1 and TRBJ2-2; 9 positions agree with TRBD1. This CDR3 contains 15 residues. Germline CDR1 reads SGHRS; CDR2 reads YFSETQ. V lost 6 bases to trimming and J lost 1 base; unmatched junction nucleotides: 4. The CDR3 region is CASTLGQGNTGELFF. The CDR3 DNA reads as TGCGCCAGCACCCTGGGACAGGGGAACACCGGGGAGCTGTTTTTT.

The DNA of the CDR3 is TGTGCCAGCTCACCACGAACAGGGGACACCGGGGAGCTGTTTTTT. It is translated as CASSPRTGDTGELFF. This chain uses TRBV18 with TRBJ2-2; the match to TRBD1 covers 7 bases. The CDR3 is 15 amino acids. CDR1 and CDR2 (germline): KGHSH, LQKENI. V gave up 1 base and J gave up 3 bases; unmatched junction bases: 2.

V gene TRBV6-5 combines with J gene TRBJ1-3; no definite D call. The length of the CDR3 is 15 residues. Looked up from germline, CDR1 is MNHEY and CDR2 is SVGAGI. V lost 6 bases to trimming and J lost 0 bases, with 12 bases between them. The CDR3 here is CASRVDRSSGNTIYF. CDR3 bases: TGTGCCAGCAGGGTGGATCGGAGCTCTGGAAACACCATATATTTT.

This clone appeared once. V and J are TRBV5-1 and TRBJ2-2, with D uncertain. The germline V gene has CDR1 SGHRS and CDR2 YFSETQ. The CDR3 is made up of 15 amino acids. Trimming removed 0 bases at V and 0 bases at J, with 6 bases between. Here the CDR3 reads CASSLERSNTGELFF. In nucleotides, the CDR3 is TGCGCCAGCAGCTTGGAGCGTTCGAACACCGGGGAGCTGTTTTTT.

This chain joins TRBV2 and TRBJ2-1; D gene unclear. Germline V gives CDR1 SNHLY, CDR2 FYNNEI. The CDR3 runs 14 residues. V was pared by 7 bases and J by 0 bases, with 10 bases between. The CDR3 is CASKGMSSYNEQFF. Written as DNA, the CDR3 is TGTGCCAGCAAAGGGATGAGCTCCTACAATGAGCAGTTCTTC. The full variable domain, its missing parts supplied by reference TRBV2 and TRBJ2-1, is EPEVTQTPSHQVTQMGQEVILRCVPISNHLYFYWYRQILGQKVEFLVSFYNNEISEKSEIFDDQFSVERPDGSNFTLKIRSTKLEDSAMYFCASKGMSSYNEQFFGPGTRLTVL.

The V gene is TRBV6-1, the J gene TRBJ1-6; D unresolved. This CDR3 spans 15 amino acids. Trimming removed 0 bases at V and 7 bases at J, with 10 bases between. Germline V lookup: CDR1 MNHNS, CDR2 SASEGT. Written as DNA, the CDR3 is TGTGCCAGCAGTGAAGCTCGCGCAGGAAATTCACCCCTCCACTTT. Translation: CASSEARAGNSPLHF.

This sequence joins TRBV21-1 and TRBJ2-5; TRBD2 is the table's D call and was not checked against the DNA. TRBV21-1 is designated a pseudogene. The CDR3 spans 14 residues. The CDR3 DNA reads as TGTGCCAGCAGCATGCCAGCGGGGGGGGAGACCCAGTACTTC. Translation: CASSMPAGGETQYF.

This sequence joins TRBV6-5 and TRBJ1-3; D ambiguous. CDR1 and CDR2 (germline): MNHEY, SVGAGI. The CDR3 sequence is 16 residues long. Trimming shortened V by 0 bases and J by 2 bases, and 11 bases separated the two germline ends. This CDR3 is CASSYSWGNTGNTIYF. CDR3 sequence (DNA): TGTGCCAGCAGTTACTCGTGGGGAAATACTGGAAACACCATATATTTT.

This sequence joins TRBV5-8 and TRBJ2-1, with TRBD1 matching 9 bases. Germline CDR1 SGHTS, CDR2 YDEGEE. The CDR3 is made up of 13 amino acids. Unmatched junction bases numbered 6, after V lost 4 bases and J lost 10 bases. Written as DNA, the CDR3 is TGTGCCAGCAGCCCATGGACAGGGGAAGAGCAGTTCTTC. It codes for CASSPWTGEEQFF.

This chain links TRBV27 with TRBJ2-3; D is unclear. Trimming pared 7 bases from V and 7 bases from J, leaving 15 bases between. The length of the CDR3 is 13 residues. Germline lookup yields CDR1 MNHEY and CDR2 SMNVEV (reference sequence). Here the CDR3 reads CASTETPGYTQYF. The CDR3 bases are TGTGCCAGCACTGAGACTCCTGGCTATACGCAGTATTTT.